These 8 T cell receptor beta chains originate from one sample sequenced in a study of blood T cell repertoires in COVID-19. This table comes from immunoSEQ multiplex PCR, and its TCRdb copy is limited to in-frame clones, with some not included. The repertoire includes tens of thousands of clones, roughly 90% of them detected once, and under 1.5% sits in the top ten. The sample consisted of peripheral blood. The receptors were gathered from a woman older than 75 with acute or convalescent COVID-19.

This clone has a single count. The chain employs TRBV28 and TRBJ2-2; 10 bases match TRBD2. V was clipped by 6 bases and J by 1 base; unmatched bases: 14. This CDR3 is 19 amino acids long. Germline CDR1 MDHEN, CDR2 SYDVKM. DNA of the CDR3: TGTGCCAGCAGCATAGCGGGAGGAGGGCTGGGGGAGAACACCGGGGAGCTGTTTTTT. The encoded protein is CASSIAGGGLGENTGELFF. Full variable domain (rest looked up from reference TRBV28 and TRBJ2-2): DVKVTQSSRYLVKRTGEKVFLECVQDMDHENMFWYRQDPGLGLRLIYFSYDVKMKEKGDIPEGYSVSREKKERFSLILESASTNQTSMYLCASSIAGGGLGENTGELFFGEGSRLTVL.

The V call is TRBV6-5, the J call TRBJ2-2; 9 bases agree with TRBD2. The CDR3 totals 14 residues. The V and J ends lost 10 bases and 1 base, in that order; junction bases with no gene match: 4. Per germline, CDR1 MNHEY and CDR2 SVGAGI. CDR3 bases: TGTGCCAACCGACTAGCGGAGAACACCGGGGAGCTGTTTTTT. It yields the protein CANRLAENTGELFF.

The chain's CDR3 is CASSLAGADYGYTF. The CDR3 DNA reads TGTGCCAGCAGTTTAGCGGGGGCTGACTATGGCTACACCTTC. The chain combines TRBV28 with TRBJ1-2, with a possible D match to TRBD1 (6 bases). The CDR3 covers 14 residues. Germline loops: CDR1 MDHEN, CDR2 SYDVKM. Trimming cost V 2 bases and J 3 bases, with 10 bases left between them.

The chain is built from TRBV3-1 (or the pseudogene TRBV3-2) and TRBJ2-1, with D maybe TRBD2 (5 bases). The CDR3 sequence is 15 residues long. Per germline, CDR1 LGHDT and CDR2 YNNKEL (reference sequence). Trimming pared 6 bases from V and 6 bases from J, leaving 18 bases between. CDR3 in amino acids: CASRPRDGSLNEQFF. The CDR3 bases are TGTGCCAGCAGACCTCGCGATGGGAGCCTCAATGAGCAGTTCTTC.

The CDR3 region has the DNA TGTGCCAGCAGCTTAGCGCAACAGTTCCAAGAGACCCAGTACTTC. Translating gives CASSLAQQFQETQYF. The genes are TRBV7-6 and TRBJ2-5; D remains unclear. V dropped 0 bases and J dropped 1 base, with 9 bases sitting between them. CDR1 SGHVS and CDR2 FNYEAQ come from the germline V gene. The CDR3 is made up of 15 amino acids.

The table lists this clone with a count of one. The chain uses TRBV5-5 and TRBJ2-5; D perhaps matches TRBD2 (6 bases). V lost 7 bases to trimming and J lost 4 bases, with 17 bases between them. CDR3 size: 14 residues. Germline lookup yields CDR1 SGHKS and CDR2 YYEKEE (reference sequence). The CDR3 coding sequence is TGTGCCAGCTGGGCGAGGGGAGGAGGAGAGACCCAGTACTTC. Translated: CASWARGGGETQYF.

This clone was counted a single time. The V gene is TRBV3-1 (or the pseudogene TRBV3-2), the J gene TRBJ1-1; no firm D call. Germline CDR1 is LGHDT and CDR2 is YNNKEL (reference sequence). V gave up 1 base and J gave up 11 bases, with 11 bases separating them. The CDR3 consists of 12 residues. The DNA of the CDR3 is TGTGCCAGCAGCCAAGCCGGGAGGGCTGCTTTCTTT. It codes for CASSQAGRAAFF.

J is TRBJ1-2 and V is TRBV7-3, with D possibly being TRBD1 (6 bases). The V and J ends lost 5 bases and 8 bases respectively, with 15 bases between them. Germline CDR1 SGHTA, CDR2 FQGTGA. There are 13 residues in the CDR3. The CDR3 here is CASSSYREDGYTF. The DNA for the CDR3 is TGTGCCAGCAGCAGCTACAGGGAAGACGGCTACACCTTC.